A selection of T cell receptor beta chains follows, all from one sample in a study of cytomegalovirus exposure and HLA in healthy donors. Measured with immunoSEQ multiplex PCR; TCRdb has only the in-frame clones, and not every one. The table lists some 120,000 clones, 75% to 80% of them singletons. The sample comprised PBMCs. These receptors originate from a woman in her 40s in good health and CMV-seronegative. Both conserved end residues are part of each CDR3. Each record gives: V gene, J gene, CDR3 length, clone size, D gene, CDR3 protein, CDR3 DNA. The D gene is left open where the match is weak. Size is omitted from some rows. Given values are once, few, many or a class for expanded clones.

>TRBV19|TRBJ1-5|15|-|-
CASTTAGRINQPQHF
TGTGCCAGTACCACCGCGGGACGTATCAATCAGCCCCAGCATTTT
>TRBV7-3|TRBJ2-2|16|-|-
CASSLSPTGNTGELFF
TGTGCCAGCAGCTTATCCCCGACAGGGAACACCGGGGAGCTGTTTTTT
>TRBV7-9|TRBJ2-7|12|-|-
CSSSGDTYEQYF
TGTTCCAGCAGCGGGGACACCTACGAGCAGTACTTC
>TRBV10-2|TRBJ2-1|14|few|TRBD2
CALRGGSSYNEQFF
TGCGCTTTACGGGGGGGAAGCTCCTACAATGAGCAGTTCTTC
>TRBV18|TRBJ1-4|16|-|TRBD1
CASSPRLGQDGEKLFF
TGTGCCAGCTCACCTCGGTTAGGACAGGATGGAGAAAAACTGTTTTTT
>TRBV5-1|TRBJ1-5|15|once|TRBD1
CASSRTGGSNQPQHF
TGCGCCAGCAGTCGCACAGGGGGTAGCAATCAGCCCCAGCATTTT
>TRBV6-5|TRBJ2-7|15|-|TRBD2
CASSLLAGGVDEQYF
TGTGCCAGCAGTTTACTAGCGGGAGGCGTCGACGAGCAGTACTTC
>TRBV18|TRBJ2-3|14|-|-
CASSPPTRTFTQYF
TGTGCCAGCTCACCCCCGACTAGGACCTTTACGCAGTATTTT
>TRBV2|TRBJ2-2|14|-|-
CASRLSPRGGELFF
TGTGCCAGCAGATTGTCCCCGCGGGGCGGGGAGCTGTTTTTT
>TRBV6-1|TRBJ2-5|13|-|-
CASSSSGHETQYF
TGTGCCAGCAGTTCCAGCGGGCACGAGACCCAGTACTTC